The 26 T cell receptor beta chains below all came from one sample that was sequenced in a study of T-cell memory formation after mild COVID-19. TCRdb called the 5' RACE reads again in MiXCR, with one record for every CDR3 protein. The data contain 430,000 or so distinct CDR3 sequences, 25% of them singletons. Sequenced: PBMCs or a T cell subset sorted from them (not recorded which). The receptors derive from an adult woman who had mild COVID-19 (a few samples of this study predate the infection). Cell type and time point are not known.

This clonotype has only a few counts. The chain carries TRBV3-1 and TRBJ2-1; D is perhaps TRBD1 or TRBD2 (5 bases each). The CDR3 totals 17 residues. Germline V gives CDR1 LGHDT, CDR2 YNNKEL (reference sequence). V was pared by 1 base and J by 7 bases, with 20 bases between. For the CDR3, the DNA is TGTGCCAGCAGCCAAGTTTCGGGGTGGGGCGGTTGGAATGAGCAGTTCTTC. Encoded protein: CASSQVSGWGGWNEQFF.

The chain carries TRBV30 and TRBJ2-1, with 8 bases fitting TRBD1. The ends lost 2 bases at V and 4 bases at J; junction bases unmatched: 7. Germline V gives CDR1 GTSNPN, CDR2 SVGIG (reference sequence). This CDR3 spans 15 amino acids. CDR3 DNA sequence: TGTGCCTGGAGTTTGGACAGGGCCCCTTACAATGAGCAGTTCTTC. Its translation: CAWSLDRAPYNEQFF.

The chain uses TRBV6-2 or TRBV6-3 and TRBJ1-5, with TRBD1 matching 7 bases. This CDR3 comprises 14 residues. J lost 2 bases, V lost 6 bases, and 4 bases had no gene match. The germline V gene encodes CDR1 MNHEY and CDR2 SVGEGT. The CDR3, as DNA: TGTGCCAGCAGCCATGGGACAGGCAATCAGCCCCAGCATTTT. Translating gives CASSHGTGNQPQHF.

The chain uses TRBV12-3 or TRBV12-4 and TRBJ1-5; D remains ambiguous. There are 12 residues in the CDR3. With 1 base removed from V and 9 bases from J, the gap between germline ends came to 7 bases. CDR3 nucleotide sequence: TGTGCCAGCAGTTTAGAGTCGGGGCCCCAGCATTTT. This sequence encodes CASSLESGPQHF.

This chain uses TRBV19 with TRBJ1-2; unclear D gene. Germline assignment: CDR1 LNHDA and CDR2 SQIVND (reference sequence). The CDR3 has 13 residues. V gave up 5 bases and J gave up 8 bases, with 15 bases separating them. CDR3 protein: CASSPMAELGYTF. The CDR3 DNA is TGTGCCAGTAGTCCCATGGCAGAATTGGGCTACACCTTC.

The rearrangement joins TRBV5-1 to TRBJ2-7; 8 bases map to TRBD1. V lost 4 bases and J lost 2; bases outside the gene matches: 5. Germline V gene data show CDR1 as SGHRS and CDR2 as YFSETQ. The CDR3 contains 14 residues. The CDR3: CASSAGQAAYEQYF. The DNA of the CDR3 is TGCGCCAGCAGCGCGGGACAGGCCGCCTACGAGCAGTACTTC.

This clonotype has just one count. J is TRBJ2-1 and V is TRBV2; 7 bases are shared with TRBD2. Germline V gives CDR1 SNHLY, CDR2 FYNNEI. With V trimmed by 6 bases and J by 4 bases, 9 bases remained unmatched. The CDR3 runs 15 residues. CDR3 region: CASRREGGLYNEQFF. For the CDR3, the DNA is TGTGCCAGCAGGAGGGAGGGAGGGTTATACAATGAGCAGTTCTTC.

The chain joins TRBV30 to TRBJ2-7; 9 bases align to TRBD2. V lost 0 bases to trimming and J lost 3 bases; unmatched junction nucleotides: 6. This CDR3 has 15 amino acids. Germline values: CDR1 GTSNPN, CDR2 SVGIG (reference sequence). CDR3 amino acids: CAWSVQAGGLYEQYF. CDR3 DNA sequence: TGTGCCTGGAGTGTTCAAGCGGGAGGCCTCTACGAGCAGTACTTC. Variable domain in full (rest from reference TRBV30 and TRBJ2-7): SQTIHQWPATLVQPVGSPLSLECTVEGTSNPNLYWYRQAAGRGLQLLFYSVGIGQISSEVPQNLSASRPQDRQFILSSKKLLLSDSGFYLCAWSVQAGGLYEQYFGPGTRLTVT.

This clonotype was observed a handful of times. The CDR3 DNA reads TGTGCCAGCAGCTCCCGAGTCCAAGGGGGGCGGCCCTACAATGAGCAGTTCTTC. Protein sequence: CASSSRVQGGRPYNEQFF. The V and J genes are TRBV5-4 and TRBJ2-1, with D perhaps given as TRBD1 or TRBD2 (6 bases each). Germline V lookup: CDR1 SGHNT, CDR2 YYREEE (reference sequence). This CDR3 spans 18 amino acids. The V end lost 3 bases, the J end lost 2 bases, and 21 bases lay between the germline ends.

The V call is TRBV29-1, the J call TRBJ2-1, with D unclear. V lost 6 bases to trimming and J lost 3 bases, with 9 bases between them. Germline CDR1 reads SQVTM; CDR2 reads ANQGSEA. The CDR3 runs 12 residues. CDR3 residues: CSVYRRYNEQFF. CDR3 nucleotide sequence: TGCAGCGTATACCGGCGCTACAATGAGCAGTTCTTC.

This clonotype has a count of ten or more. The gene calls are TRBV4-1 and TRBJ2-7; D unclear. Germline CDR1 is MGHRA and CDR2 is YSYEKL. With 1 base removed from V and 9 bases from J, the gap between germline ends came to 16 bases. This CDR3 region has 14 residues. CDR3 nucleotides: TGCGCCAGCAGCCAAGTCACATTTGAACCTCGGCAGTACTTC. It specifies CASSQVTFEPRQYF.

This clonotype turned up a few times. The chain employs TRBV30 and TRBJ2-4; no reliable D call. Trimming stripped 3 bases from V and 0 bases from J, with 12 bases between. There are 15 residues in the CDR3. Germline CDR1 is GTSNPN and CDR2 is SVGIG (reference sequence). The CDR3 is CAWRGGALAKNIQYF. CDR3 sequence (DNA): TGTGCCTGGAGGGGCGGAGCGTTAGCCAAAAACATTCAGTACTTC.

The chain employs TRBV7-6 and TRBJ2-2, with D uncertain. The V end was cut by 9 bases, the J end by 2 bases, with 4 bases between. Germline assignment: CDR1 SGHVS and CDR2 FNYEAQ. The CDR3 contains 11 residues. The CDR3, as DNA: TGTGCCAGTAAAAACACCGGGGAGCTGTTTTTT. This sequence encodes CASKNTGELFF.

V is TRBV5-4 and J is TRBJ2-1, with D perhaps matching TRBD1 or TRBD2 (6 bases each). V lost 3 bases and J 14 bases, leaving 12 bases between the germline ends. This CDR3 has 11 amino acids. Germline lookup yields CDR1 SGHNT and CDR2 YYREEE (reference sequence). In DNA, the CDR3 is TGTGCCAGCAGCTCAACAGGGAGGAAGTTCTTC. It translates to CASSSTGRKFF.

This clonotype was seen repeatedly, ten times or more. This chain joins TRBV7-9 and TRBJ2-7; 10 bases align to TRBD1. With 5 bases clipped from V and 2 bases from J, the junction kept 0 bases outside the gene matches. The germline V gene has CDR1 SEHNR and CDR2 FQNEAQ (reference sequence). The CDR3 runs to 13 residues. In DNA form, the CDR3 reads TGTGCCAGCAGCGACAGGGGGCCCTACGAGCAGTACTTC. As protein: CASSDRGPYEQYF.

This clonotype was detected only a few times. The DNA of the CDR3 is TGTGCCAGCACCCCTTCCCAACCAAACATTCAGTACTTC. This codes for CASTPSQPNIQYF. The rearrangement links TRBV6-2 or TRBV6-3 to TRBJ2-4; D is uncertain. The V and J ends lost 7 bases and 6 bases respectively, with 13 bases between them. Germline V gives CDR1 MNHEY, CDR2 SVGEGT. This CDR3 has 13 residues.

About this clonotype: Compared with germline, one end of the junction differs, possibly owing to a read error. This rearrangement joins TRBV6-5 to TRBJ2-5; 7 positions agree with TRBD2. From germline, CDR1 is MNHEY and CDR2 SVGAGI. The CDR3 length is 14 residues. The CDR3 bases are TGTGACAGCAGACTCACTCGGGGGGAAGAGACCCAGTACTTC. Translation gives CDSRLTRGEETQYF.

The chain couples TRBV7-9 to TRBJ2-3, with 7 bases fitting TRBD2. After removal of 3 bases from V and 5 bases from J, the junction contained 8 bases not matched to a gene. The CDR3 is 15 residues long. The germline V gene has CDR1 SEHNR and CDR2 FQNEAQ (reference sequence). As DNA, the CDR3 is TGTGCCAGCAGCTTCCCTGCGGGAGCGGAAGATACGCAGTATTTT. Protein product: CASSFPAGAEDTQYF.

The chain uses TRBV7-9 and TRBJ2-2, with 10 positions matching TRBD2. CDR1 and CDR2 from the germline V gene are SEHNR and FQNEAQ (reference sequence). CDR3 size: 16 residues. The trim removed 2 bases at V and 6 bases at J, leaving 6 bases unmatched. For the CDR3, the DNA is TGTGCCAGCAGCTTAACGGGACTAGCGTTGGCCGGGGAGCTGTTTTTT. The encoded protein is CASSLTGLALAGELFF.

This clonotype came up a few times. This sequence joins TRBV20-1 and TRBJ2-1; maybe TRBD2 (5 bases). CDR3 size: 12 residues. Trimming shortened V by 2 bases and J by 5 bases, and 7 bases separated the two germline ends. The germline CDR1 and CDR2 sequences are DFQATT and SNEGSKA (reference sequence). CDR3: CSARRGDNEQFF. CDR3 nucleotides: TGCAGTGCTAGACGGGGAGACAATGAGCAGTTCTTC.

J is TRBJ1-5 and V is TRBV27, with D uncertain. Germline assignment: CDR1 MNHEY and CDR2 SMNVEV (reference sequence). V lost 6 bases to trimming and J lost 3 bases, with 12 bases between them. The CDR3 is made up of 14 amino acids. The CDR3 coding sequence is TGTGCCAGCAGATTTACAGACTACAATCAGCCCCAGCATTTT. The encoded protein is CASRFTDYNQPQHF.

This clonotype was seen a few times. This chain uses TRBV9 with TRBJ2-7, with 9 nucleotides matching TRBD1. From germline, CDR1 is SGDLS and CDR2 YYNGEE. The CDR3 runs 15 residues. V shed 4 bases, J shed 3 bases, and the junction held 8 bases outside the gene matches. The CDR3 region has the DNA TGTGCCAGCAGCCCATGGGACAGGGTAGTCTACGAGCAGTACTTC. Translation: CASSPWDRVVYEQYF.

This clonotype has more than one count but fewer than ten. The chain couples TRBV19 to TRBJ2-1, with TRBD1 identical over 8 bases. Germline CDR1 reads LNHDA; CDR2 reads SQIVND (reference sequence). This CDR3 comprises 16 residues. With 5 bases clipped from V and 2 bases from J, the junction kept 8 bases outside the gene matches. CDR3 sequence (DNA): TGTGCCAGTAGTCCGACGGACAGGGCCACCTACAATGAGCAGTTCTTC. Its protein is CASSPTDRATYNEQFF.

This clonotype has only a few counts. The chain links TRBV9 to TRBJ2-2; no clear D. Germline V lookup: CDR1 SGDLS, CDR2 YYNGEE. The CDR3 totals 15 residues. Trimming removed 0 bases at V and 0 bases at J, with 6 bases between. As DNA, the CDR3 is TGTGCCAGCAGCGTAGTCGCAGCGAACACCGGGGAGCTGTTTTTT. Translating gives CASSVVAANTGELFF.

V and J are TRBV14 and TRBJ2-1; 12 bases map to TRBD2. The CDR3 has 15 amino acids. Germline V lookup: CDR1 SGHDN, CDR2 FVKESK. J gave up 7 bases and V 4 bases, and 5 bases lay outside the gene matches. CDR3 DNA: TGTGCCAGCAGCCGCCGACTAGCGGGAGTAAATGAGCAGTTCTTC. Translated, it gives CASSRRLAGVNEQFF.

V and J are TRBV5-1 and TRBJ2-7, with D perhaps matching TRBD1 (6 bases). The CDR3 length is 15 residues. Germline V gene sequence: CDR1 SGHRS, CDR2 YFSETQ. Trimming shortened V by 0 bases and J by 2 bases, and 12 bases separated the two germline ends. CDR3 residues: CASSLARGTTYEQYF. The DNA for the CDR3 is TGCGCCAGCAGCTTGGCCAGGGGTACGACCTACGAGCAGTACTTC.